This T cell receptor (beta chain) was sequenced in a study of T cell clonality in common variable immunodeficiency. Overall study findings and caveats: CVID subjects shared fewer TCRbeta clones than healthy controls did. Fewer deletions and N-nucleotide insertions were reportedly seen in common variable immunodeficiency TCR beta sequences.

Patients and controls were mostly of Caucasian heritage. V lost 6 bases and J lost 7, with 19 bases in between. The V gene's germline CDR1 is MDHEN and CDR2 SYDVKM. The CDR3 covers 15 residues. This clone came up many times. The antigen is unknown. The read halts 3 residues ahead of the CDR3 end, with the missing end drawn from the germline J gene. TCRdb's table, derived via immunoSEQ multiplex PCR, lists solely in-frame clones and lacks some. Sampling found 15,000 to 20,000 clones, none seen once. This receptor was obtained from a human donor with common variable immunodeficiency. The chain employs TRBV28 and TRBJ2-1; D not certain. The sequenced sample consisted of peripheral blood mononuclear cells. The part of the CDR3 DNA that was read is TGTGCCAGCAGCAAAGATCGTCGGCTACAGAATGAG. It encodes CASSKDRRLQNE. From start to end, the CDR3 is CASSKDRRLQNEQFF.